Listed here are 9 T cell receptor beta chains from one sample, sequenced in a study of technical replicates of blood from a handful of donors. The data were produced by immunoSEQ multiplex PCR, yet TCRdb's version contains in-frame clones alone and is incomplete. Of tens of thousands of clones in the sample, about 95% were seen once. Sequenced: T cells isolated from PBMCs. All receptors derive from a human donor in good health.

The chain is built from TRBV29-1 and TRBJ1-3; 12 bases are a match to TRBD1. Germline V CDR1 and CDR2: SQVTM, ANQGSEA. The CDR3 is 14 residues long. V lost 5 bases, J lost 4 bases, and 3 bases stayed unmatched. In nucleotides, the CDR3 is TGCAGCGTTTCGGGACAGGGGGCAGGAAACACCATATATTTT. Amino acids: CSVSGQGAGNTIYF.

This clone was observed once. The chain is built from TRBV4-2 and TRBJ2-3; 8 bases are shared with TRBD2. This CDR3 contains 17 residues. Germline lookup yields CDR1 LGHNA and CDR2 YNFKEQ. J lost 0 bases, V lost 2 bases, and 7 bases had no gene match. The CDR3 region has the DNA TGTGCCAGCAGCCAAACAAAAAGCGGGAGCAGCACAGATACGCAGTATTTT. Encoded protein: CASSQTKSGSSTDTQYF.

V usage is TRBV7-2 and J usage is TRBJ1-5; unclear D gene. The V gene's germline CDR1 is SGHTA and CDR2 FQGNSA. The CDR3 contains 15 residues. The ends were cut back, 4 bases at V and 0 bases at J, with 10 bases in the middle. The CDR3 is CASSSDGISNQPQHF. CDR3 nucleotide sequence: TGTGCCAGCAGCTCGGACGGGATTAGCAATCAGCCCCAGCATTTT.

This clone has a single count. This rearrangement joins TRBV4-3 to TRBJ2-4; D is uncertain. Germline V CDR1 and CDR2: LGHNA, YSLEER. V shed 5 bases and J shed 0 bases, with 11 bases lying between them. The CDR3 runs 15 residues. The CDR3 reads CASSKTGIAKNIQYF. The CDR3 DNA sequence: TGCGCCAGCAGCAAAACCGGTATAGCCAAAAACATTCAGTACTTC.

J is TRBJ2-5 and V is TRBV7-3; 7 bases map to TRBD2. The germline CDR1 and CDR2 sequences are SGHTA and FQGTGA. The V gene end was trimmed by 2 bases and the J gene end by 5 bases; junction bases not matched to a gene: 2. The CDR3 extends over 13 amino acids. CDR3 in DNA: TGTGCCAGCAGCTTAGCGGGAGCGGAGACCCAGTACTTC. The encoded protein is CASSLAGAETQYF.

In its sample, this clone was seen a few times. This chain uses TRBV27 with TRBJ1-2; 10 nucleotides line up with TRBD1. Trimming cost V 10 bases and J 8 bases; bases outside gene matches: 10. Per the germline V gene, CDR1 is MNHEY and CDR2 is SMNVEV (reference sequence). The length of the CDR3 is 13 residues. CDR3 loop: CATIGTGEQGYTF. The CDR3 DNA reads TGTGCCACTATCGGGACAGGGGAGCAAGGCTACACCTTC.

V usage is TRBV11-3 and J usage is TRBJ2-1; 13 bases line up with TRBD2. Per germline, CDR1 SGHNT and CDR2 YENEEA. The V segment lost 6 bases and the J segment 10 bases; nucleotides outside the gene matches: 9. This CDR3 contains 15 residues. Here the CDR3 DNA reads TGTGCCAGCAGAGGCCCCGGGACTAGCGGGATGGAGCAGTTCTTC. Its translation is CASRGPGTSGMEQFF.

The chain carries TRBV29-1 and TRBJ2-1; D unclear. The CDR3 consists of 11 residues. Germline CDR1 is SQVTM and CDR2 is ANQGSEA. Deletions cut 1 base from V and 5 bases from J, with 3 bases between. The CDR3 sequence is CSVEANNEQFF. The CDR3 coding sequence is TGCAGCGTTGAAGCTAACAATGAGCAGTTCTTC.

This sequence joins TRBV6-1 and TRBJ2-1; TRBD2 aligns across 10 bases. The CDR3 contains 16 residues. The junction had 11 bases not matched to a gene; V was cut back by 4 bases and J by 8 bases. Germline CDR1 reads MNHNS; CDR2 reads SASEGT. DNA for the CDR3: TGTGCCAGCAGTGCGCTAGCGGGAGACTTAGCGGATGAGCAGTTCTTC. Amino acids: CASSALAGDLADEQFF.